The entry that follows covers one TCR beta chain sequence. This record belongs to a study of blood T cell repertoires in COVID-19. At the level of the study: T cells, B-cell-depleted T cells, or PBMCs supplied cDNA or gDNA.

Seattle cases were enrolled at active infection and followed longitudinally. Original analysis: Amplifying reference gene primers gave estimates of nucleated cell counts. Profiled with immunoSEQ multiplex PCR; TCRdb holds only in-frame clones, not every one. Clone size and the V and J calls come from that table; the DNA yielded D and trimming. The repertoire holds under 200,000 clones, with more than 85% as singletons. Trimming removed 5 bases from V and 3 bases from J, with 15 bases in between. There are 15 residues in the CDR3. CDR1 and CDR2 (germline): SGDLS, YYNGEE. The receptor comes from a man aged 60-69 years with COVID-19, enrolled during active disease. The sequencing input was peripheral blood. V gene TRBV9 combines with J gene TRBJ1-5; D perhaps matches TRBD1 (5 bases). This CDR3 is CASSDAGSANQPQHF. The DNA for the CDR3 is TGTGCCAGCAGTGACGCAGGGTCCGCCAATCAGCCCCAGCATTTT.